This record concerns one T cell receptor beta chain sequence. The antigen is undetermined. These data come from a study of tumor-infiltrating lymphocytes in localized non-small cell lung cancer. The study's findings and limits: Tumor T-cell fraction was not associated with recurrence-free survival.

Measured with immunoSEQ multiplex PCR; TCRdb has only the in-frame clones, and not every one. The sample contains 5,500 to 7,000 clones, less than 85% of which appear only once. The V gene's germline CDR1 is LGHNA and CDR2 YSLEER. Trimming took off 3 bases at V and 8 bases at J, with 19 bases between the two ends. The CDR3 is made up of 15 amino acids. Material for sequencing was lung tumor tissue. The clonotype was recovered from a human donor with non-small cell lung cancer. The genes are TRBV4-3 and TRBJ1-2, with a weak D call TRBD1 (6 bases). The CDR3 DNA reads TGCGCCAGCAGCCAGTATTGGAACAGGGTGGACGGCTACACCTTC. Its protein product is CASSQYWNRVDGYTF.